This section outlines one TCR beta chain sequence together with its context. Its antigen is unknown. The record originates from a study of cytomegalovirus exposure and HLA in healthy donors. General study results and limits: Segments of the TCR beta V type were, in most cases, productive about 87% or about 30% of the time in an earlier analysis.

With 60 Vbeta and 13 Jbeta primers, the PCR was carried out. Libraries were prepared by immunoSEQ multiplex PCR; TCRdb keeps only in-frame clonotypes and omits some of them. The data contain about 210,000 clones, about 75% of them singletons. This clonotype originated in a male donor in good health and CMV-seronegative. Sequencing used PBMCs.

The CDR3: CATSREEFGNTIYF. As DNA, the CDR3 is TGTGCCACCAGCAGAGAGGAGTTTGGAAACACCATATATTTT. The rearrangement joins TRBV15 to TRBJ1-3; D ambiguous. V was trimmed by 0 bases and J by 3 bases, leaving 6 bases between them. The CDR3 is 14 amino acids. Germline loops: CDR1 LNHNV, CDR2 YYDKDF (reference sequence).